These T cell receptor beta chains were read from a single sample in a study of breast tumors, draining lymph nodes, adjacent tissues. From the multiplex PCR reads, TCRdb called clonotypes with MiXCR, one entry per CDR3 protein. The sample gives approximately 280,000 distinct CDR3 sequences, about 30% of which show up once; 0.85% to 1.2% is in the top ten. Input material: axillary lymph node tissue. These receptors all stem from a female donor with breast cancer. Some clones in this sample may be carry-over from other donors' samples. Both conserved end residues are part of each CDR3. A D gene is named only where the DNA matches it firmly. Some rows mark clone size as missing; the rest say once, few, many or name a class of expanded clone.

D	V	J	size	DNA	CDR3
TRBD2	TRBV5-1	TRBJ2-5	few	TGCGCCAGCAGCGGGGCTAGCGGGAGTGGGGAGACCCAGTACTTC	CASSGASGSGETQYF
TRBD2	TRBV4-2	TRBJ2-2	few	TGTGCCAGCATCCACGAGGGGCCTAGCGGGATACCGAACACCGGGGAGCTGTTTTTT	CASIHEGPSGIPNTGELFF
TRBD1	TRBV12-3/TRBV12-4	TRBJ1-3	many	TGTGCCAGCAGTCCCCACAGGGGAGGGCCCAACACCATATATTTT	CASSPHRGGPNTIYF
.	TRBV4-3	TRBJ2-1	many	TGCGCCAGCAGCCAAGAGAACAATGAGCAGTTCTTC	CASSQENNEQFF
TRBD2	TRBV20-1	TRBJ2-3	few	TGCAGTGCTACCGGGATTAGCGGGAGGACATTCCCAGATACGCAGTATTTT	CSATGISGRTFPDTQYF
.	TRBV10-3	TRBJ2-3	.	TGTGCCATCCGAGATGGTTATGCTAGAGTCGGCGGAACGCAGTATTTT	CAIRDGYARVGGTQYF
TRBD2	TRBV3-1	TRBJ2-5	few	TGTGCCAGCAGCCAAAAAGCGGTTTTCAGCGGGAGGGGTGCGGAGACCCAGTACTTC	CASSQKAVFSGRGAETQYF
TRBD1	TRBV15	TRBJ2-5	few	TGTGCTAGAGCCGGGACAGGGCTCGAGACCCAGTACTTC	CARAGTGLETQYF
TRBD2	TRBV5-1	TRBJ2-5	many	TGCGCCAGCAGCCTACAAGTGAGCGGGAGTGGGGAGACCCAGTACTTC	CASSLQVSGSGETQYF
.	TRBV5-1	TRBJ2-1	many	TGCGCCAGCAGCCTCGGGGCCTACAATGAGCAGTTCTTC	CASSLGAYNEQFF
TRBD1	TRBV6-6	TRBJ1-5	few	TGTGCCAGCAGTCACGGGACAGGGGGCGTAGGTAATCAGCCCCAGCATTTT	CASSHGTGGVGNQPQHF
.	TRBV12-3/TRBV12-4	TRBJ1-5	few	TGTGCCAGCAGTTTCATGGGGGGGGGTCAGCCCCAGCATTTT	CASSFMGGGQPQHF
TRBD2	TRBV20-1	TRBJ2-7	many	TGCAGTGCCCCCATTTCGACTAGCGGAAACTACGAGCAGTACTTC	CSAPISTSGNYEQYF
.	TRBV12-3/TRBV12-4	TRBJ2-1	.	TGTGCCAGCAGCACCAGGTGGGAGGGGACACTCTCCTACAATGAGCAGTTCTTC	CASSTRWEGTLSYNEQFF
TRBD1	TRBV7-3	TRBJ2-4	.	TGTGCCAGCAGCCTAGGGACAGGGGGCGGGTGGGACATTCAGTACTTC	CASSLGTGGGWDIQYF
TRBD1	TRBV30	TRBJ1-2	many	TGTGCCTGGAGCGTCAGACAGGGTGGGAATGGCTACACCTTC	CAWSVRQGGNGYTF
TRBD1	TRBV28	TRBJ2-5	few	TGTGCCAGCAGCCGGGCCCAGGGGGCTTTAGAGACCCAGTACTTC	CASSRAQGALETQYF
TRBD2	TRBV25-1	TRBJ2-2	.	TGTGCCAGCAGTGTACCTAGCGGGAGGGCCGGGGAGCTGTTTTTT	CASSVPSGRAGELFF
TRBD1	TRBV6-1	TRBJ2-3	many	TGTGCCAGCACTCCAACGAAAGTGACAGGGGACACAGATACGCAGTATTTT	CASTPTKVTGDTDTQYF
.	TRBV20-1	TRBJ2-1	.	TGCAGTGCTAGAGATGCGGGGGCTAGTGCCTACGAGCAGTGCTTC	CSARDAGASAYEQCF
.	TRBV2	TRBJ1-5	many	TGTGCCAGCAGGTGGGGGGAGCTCTCTCAGCCCCAGCATTTT	CASRWGELSQPQHF
.	TRBV20-1	TRBJ1-4	many	TGCAGTGCTAGATCGCAGTCAACTAATGAAAAACTGTTTTTT	CSARSQSTNEKLFF
.	TRBV4-1	TRBJ2-3	many	TGCGCCAGCAGCCAAGAACGGCTAGTTCGGTCAGATACGCAGTATTTT	CASSQERLVRSDTQYF
TRBD2	TRBV7-7	TRBJ2-7	.	TGTGCCAGCGGCAGCCCGGGACTAGCGGGAGATGGGTACGAGCAGTACTTC	CASGSPGLAGDGYEQYF
TRBD1	TRBV24-1	TRBJ2-1	many	TGTGCCACCAGTGAATCCGGGACAGGGTCGGGAGGCGAGCAGTTCTTC	CATSESGTGSGGEQFF
.	TRBV12-3/TRBV12-4	TRBJ2-7	many	TGTGCCAGCAGTTTGGAGGGCCGGGACGAGCAGTACTTC	CASSLEGRDEQYF
.	TRBV20-1	TRBJ1-4	many	TGCAGTGCTAGACGTTTGAATGAAAAACTGTTTTTT	CSARRLNEKLFF
.	TRBV25-1	TRBJ1-1	many	TGTGCCAGCAGTGGAGATTCAGTTAACACTGAAGCTTTCTTT	CASSGDSVNTEAFF